The rows below give T cell receptor beta chains drawn from one sample of a study of blood T cell repertoires in COVID-19. Profiling relied on immunoSEQ multiplex PCR, and the TCRdb table lists in-frame clones only, not all of them. The sample lists nearly 350,000 clones; about 90% were seen once. The sequenced material came from peripheral blood. The source is a woman aged 50 to 60 with COVID-19, enrolled during active disease. Each CDR3 is given with its conserved first and last residue.

v_call,cdr3_aa
TRBV19,CASAREGHSYNEQFF
TRBV3-1/TRBV3-2,CASSRFAGTGGYEQYF
TRBV24-1,CATSDWTSGSNEQFF
TRBV7-2,CASSLLMEYTEAFF
TRBV9,CASSVAGGSTDTQYF
TRBV27,CASKGLQGGNQPQHF
TRBV7-9,CASSSTWGRINTEAFF
TRBV7-9,CASSVSNRETQYF
TRBV7-9,CASSLEPPRAYEQYF
TRBV19,CASSETSGTDTQYF
TRBV4-2,CASSQDKDRGGQPQHF
TRBV11-2,CASSLAGLVGNEQFF
TRBV25-1,CASRGASPYNSPLHF
TRBV3-1/TRBV3-2,CASSQYRRGTQYF
TRBV6-5,CASSYSSGSGANVLTF
TRBV30,CAWREGRITGELFF
TRBV6-5,CASRPTGTSKNEQFF
TRBV19,CASTDRSNTGELFF
TRBV6-6,CASSLTGARQETQYF
TRBV5-8,CASSLVRGLGEKLFF
TRBV6-5,CASSYKGRAVDEQYF
TRBV5-1,CASSPGTSGRNEQFF
TRBV18,CASSPLAINEGSNQPQHF
TRBV4-1,CASSLTQGLNQPQHF
TRBV27,CASSPGGRGQPQHF
TRBV7-9,CASSLGQGPNSPLHF
TRBV19,CASSIRFSNAPPGQGARRIQPQHF
TRBV5-4,CASSSGTSGRITGELFF
TRBV3-1/TRBV3-2,CASSSTGTSSYEQYF
TRBV30,CAWSEQVSSYNEQFF
TRBV7-2,CASSILSYNEQFF
TRBV19,CASSIDLRAYEQYF
TRBV25-1,CASMDRTEAFF
TRBV5-1,CASSLGQVADTQYF
TRBV5-5,CASSSNPKTTGVETQYF
TRBV30,CAWSIGQGFREQYF
TRBV5-1,CASANTGRDGTDTQYF
TRBV5-4,CASAGHSSYEQYF
TRBV11-1,CASSRLGANNEQFF
TRBV18,CASSPPLAGGSYEQYF
TRBV27,CASSNRGQGAPNQPQHF
TRBV5-6,CASSLGRQYEEQYF
TRBV5-4,CASSTPATALGYGYTF
TRBV5-4,CASSSYGNVNTEAFF
TRBV6-6,CASGEGALGYTF
TRBV18,CASSLGGSSGNTIYF
TRBV7-2,CASSPSLGQGANTEAFF
TRBV6-1,CASSEAGGVREQYF
TRBV19,CASSVQGYNEQFF
TRBV10-3,CAISESQTGGERYGYTF
TRBV3-1/TRBV3-2,CASSPYLRGLDTEAFF